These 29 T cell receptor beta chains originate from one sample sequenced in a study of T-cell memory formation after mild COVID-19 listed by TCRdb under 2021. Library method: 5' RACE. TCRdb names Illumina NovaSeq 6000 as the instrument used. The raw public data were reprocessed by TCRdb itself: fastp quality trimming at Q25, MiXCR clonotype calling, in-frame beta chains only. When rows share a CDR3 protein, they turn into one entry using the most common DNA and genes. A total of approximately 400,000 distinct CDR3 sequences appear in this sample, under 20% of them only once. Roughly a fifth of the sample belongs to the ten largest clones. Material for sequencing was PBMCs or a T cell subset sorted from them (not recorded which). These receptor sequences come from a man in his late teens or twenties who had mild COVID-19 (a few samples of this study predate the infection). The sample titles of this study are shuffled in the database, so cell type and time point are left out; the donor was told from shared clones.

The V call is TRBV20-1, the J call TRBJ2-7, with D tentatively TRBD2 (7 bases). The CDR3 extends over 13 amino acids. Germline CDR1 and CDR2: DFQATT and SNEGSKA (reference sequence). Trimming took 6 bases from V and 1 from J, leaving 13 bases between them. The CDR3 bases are TGCAGTGCAACGGGGGGCCTTTCCTACGAGCAGTACTTC. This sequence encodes CSATGGLSYEQYF.

As DNA, the CDR3 is TGCGCCAGCAGCCAGGGGGGGATACATCAGCCCCAGCATTTT. Encoded protein: CASSQGGIHQPQHF. The J gene is TRBJ1-5, the V gene TRBV4-1, with a possible D match to TRBD1 (5 bases). The germline gives CDR1 MGHRA, CDR2 YSYEKL. The CDR3 is 14 residues long. The V end was cut by 3 bases, the J end by 5 bases, with 11 bases between.

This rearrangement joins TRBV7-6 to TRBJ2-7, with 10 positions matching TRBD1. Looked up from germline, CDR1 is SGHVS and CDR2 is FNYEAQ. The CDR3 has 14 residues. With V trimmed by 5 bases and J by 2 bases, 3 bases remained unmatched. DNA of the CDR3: TGTGCCAGCAGCCAGGGACAGGGGACCTACGAGCAGTACGTC. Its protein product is CASSQGQGTYEQYV.

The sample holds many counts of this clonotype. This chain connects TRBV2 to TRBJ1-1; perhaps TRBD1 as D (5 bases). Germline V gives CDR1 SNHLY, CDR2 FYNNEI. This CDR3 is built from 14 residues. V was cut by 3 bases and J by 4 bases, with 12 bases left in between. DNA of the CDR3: TGTGCCAGCAGTGACAGAGGGGTGGGCACTGAAGCTTTCTTT. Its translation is CASSDRGVGTEAFF.

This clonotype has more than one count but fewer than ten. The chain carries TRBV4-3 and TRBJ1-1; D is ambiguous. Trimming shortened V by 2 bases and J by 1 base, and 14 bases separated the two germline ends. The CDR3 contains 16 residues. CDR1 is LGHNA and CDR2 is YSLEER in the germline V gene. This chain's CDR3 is CASSQWASRSNTEAFF. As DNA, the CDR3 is TGCGCCAGCAGCCAATGGGCGAGCAGATCGAACACTGAAGCTTTCTTT.

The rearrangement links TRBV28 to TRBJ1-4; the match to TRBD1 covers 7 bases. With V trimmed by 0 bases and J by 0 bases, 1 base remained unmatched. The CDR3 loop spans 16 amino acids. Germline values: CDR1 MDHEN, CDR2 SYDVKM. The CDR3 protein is CASSLWGTATNEKLFF. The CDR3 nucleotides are TGTGCCAGCAGTTTATGGGGGACAGCAACTAATGAAAAACTGTTTTTT.

CDR3 sequence: CASSAGNTPYEQYF. In DNA form, the CDR3 reads TGCGCCAGCAGCGCTGGAAATACCCCCTACGAGCAGTACTTC. The rearrangement links TRBV5-1 to TRBJ2-7; D uncertain. From germline, CDR1 is SGHRS and CDR2 YFSETQ. Between the trimmed V and J ends, which lost 4 bases and 2 bases, there was a span of 13 bases. The length of the CDR3 is 14 residues.

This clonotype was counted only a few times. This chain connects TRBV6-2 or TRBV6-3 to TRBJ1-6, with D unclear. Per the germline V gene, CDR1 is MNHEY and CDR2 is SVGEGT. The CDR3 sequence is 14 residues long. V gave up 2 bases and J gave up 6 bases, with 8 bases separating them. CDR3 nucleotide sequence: TGTGCCAGCAGTTACGCCAGGAGTAATTCACCCCTCCACTTT. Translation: CASSYARSNSPLHF.

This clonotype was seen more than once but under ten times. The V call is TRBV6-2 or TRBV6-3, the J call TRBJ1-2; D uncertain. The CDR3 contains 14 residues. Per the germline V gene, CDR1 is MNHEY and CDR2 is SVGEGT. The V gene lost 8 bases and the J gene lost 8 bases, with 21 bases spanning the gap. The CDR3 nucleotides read TGTGCCAGCCGACCGGCGGGGTTGGCCCCAGGCTACACCTTC. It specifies CASRPAGLAPGYTF.

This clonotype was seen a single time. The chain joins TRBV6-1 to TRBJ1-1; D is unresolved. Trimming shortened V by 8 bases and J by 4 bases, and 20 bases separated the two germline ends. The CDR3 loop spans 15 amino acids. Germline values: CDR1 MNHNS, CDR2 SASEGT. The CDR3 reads CASDIIAFTSTEAFF. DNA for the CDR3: TGTGCCAGCGATATAATCGCTTTCACCTCCACTGAAGCTTTCTTT.

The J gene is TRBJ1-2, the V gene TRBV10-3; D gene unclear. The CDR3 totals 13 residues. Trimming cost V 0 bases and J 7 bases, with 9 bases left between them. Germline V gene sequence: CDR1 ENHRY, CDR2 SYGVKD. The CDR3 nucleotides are TGTGCCATCAGTGAGTCGCCTCGAACTGGCTACACCTTC. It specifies CAISESPRTGYTF.

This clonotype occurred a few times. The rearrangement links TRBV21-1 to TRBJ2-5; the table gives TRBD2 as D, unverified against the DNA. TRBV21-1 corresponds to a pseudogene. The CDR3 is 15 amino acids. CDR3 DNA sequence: TGTGCCAGCAGCAAGCCAGCGGGTCCTCGAGAGACCCAGTACTTC. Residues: CASSKPAGPRETQYF.

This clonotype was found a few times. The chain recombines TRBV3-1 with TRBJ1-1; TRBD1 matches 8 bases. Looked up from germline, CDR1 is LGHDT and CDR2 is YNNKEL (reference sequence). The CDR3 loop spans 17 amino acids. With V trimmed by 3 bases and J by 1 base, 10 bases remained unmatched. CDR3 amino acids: CASSQNFDRGRNTEAFF. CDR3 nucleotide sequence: TGTGCCAGCAGCCAGAACTTTGACAGGGGAAGGAACACTGAAGCTTTCTTT. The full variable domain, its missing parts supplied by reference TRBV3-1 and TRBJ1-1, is DTAVSQTPKYLVTQMGNDKSIKCEQNLGHDTMYWYKQDSKKFLKIMFSYNNKELIINETVPNRFSPKSPDKAHLNLHINSLELGDSAVYFCASSQNFDRGRNTEAFFGQGTRLTVV.

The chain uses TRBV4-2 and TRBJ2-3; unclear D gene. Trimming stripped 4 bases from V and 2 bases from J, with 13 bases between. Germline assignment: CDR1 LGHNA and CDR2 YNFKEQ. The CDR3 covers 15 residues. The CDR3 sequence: CASSPWFADTDTQYF. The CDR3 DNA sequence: TGTGCCAGCAGCCCTTGGTTCGCGGACACAGATACGCAGTATTTT.

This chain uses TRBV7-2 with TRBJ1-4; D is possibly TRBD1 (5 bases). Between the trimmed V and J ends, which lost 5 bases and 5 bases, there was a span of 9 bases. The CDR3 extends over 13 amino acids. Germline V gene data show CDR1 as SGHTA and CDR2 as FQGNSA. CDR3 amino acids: CASSGDQNEKLFF. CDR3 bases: TGTGCCAGCAGCGGGGACCAAAATGAAAAACTGTTTTTT.

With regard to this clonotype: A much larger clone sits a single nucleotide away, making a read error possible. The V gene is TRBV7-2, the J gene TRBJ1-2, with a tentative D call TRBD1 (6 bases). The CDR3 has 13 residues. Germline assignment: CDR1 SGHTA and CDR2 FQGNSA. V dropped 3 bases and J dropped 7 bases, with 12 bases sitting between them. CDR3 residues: CASSLGGASGYTF. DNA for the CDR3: TGTGCCAGCAGCTTGGGGGGCGCCTCTGGCTACACCTTC.

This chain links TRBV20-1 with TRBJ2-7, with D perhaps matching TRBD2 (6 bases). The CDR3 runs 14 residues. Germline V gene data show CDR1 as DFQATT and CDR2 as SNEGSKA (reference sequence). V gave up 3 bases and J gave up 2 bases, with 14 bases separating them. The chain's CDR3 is CSARYGLTAYEQYF. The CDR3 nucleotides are TGCAGTGCTAGGTACGGACTAACAGCCTACGAGCAGTACTTC.

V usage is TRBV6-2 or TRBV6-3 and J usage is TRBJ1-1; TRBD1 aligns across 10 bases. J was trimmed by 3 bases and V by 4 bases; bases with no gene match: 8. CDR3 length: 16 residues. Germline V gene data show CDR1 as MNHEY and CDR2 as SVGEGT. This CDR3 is CASSLGQGLRDTEAFF. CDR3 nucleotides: TGTGCCAGCAGTTTGGGACAGGGGTTAAGGGACACTGAAGCTTTCTTT.

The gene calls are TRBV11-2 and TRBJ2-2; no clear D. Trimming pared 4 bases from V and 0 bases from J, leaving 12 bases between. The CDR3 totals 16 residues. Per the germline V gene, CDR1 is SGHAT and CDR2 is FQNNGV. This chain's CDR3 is CASSSVAGSNTGELFF. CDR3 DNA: TGTGCCAGCAGCTCAGTTGCAGGATCGAACACCGGGGAGCTGTTTTTT.

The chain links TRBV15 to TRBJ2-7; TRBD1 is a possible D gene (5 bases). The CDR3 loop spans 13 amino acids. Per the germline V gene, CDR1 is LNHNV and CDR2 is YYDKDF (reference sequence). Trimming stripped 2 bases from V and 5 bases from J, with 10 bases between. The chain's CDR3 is CATSRSLTDEQYV. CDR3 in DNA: TGTGCCACCAGCAGATCCTTGACAGACGAGCAGTACGTC.

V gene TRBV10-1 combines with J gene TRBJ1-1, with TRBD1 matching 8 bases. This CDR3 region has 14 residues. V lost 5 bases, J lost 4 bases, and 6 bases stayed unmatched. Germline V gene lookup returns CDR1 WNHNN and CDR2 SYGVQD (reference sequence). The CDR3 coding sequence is TGCGCCAGCAGTCCGGACAGGGAAATCACTGAAGCTTTCTTT. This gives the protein CASSPDREITEAFF.

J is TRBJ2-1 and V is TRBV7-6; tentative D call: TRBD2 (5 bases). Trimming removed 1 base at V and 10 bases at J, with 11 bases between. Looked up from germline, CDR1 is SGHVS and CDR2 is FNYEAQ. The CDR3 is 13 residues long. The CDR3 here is CASSLVSTGEQFF. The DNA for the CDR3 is TGTGCCAGCAGCTTAGTCTCTACGGGGGAGCAGTTCTTC.

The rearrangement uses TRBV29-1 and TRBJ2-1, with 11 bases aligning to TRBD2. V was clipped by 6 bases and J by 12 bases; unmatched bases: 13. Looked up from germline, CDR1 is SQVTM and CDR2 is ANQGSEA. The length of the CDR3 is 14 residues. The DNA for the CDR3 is TGCAGCGTCCGCCTCGGAGGGCTAGCGGGGGGGCAGTTCTTC. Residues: CSVRLGGLAGGQFF.

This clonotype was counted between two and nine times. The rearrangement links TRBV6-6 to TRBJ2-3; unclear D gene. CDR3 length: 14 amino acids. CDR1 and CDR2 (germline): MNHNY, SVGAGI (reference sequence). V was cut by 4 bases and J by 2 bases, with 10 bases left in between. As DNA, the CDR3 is TGTGCCAGCAGTTTCGAAATCGCCACAGATACGCAGTATTTT. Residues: CASSFEIATDTQYF.

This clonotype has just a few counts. The CDR3 DNA is TGTGCCAGCAGCCAAATCGGGGGATCCTACGAGCAGTACTTC. This gives the protein CASSQIGGSYEQYF. The J gene is TRBJ2-7, the V gene TRBV3-1; possible D gene TRBD2, 6 bases. The CDR3 has 14 amino acids. Per the germline V gene, CDR1 is LGHDT and CDR2 is YNNKEL (reference sequence). Trimming removed 2 bases at V and 1 base at J, with 9 bases between.

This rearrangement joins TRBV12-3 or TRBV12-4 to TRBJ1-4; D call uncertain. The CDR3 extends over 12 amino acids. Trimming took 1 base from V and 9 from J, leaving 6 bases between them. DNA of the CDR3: TGTGCCAGCAGTTTAGGGCGACAAAAACTGTTTTTT. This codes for CASSLGRQKLFF.

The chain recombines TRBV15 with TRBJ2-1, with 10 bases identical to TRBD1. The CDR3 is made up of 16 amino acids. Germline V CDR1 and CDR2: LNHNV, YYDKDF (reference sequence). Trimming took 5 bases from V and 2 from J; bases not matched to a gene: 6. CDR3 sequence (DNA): TGTGCCACCAGCGCGGACAGGGGGGGCCCCTACAATGAGCAGTTCTTC. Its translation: CATSADRGGPYNEQFF.

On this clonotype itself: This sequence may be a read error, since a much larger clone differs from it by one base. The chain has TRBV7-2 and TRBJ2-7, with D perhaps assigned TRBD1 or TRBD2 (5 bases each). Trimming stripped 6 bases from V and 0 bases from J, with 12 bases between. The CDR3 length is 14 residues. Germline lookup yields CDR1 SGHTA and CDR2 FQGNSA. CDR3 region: CASRGPMSSYEQYF. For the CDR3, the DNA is TGTGCCAGCAGGGGACCGATGAGCTCCTACGAGCAGTACTTC.

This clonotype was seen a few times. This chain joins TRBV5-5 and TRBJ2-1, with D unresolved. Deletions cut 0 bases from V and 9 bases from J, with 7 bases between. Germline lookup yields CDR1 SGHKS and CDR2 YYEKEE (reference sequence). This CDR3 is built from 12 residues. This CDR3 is CASSLGAGEQFF. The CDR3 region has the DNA TGTGCCAGCAGCTTGGGGGCCGGTGAGCAGTTCTTC.